The 17 T cell receptor beta chains given below trace back to one sample, sequenced in a study of cytotoxic CD8 clonotypes in ibrutinib-treated CLL. Measured with immunoSEQ multiplex PCR; TCRdb has only the in-frame clones, and not every one. The sample includes roughly 200,000 clones, about 72% of them seen just once. The sequencing here drew on PBMCs, taken after 24 months of ibrutinib treatment. The origin of the receptors is a human donor with chronic lymphocytic leukemia.

The V gene is TRBV7-2, the J gene TRBJ2-2; TRBD1 aligns across 7 bases. Germline V gives CDR1 SGHTA, CDR2 FQGNSA. J was trimmed by 4 bases and V by 0 bases; bases with no gene match: 8. CDR3 length: 17 residues. In DNA, the CDR3 is TGTGCCAGCAGCTTAGCGAGGGAAGGGGGCATCACCGGGGAGCTGTTTTTT. Its translation is CASSLAREGGITGELFF.

The chain employs TRBV7-3 and TRBJ1-1, with no clear D. CDR1 is SGHTA and CDR2 is FQGTGA in the germline V gene. The CDR3 runs to 16 residues. Trimming stripped 2 bases from V and 1 base from J, with 14 bases between. CDR3 sequence (DNA): TGTGCCAGCAGCTTATGGAGCGGGGTTGCGAACACTGAAGCTTTCTTT. This translates into CASSLWSGVANTEAFF.

DNA for the CDR3: TGTGCCAGCAGTGAAATGCAGGGACCCTCCTACGAGCAGTACTTC. It yields the protein CASSEMQGPSYEQYF. This sequence joins TRBV6-1 and TRBJ2-7; D possibly uses TRBD1 or TRBD2 (5 bases each). Germline CDR1 reads MNHNS; CDR2 reads SASEGT. V was trimmed by 2 bases and J by 0 bases, leaving 11 bases between them. The CDR3 sequence is 15 residues long.

Comment on this clone: Relative to the germline gene, one junction end is altered; a read error may explain this. The rearrangement links TRBV6-5 to TRBJ2-7, with 14 nucleotides matching TRBD2. The germline CDR1 and CDR2 sequences are MNHEY and SVGAGI. This CDR3 region has 16 residues. This chain's CDR3 is CAISSGLAGAGYEQYF. CDR3 bases: TGTGCCATCAGTTCGGGACTAGCGGGAGCAGGGTACGAGCAGTACTTC.

CDR3 DNA sequence: TGTGCCTGGACGTCAGGGGTTAAATTATACGAGCAGTACTTC. It is translated as CAWTSGVKLYEQYF. The V gene is TRBV30, the J gene TRBJ2-7; tentatively, D is TRBD1 (6 bases). Germline-derived CDR1 and CDR2 are GTSNPN and SVGIG (reference sequence). This CDR3 comprises 14 residues. V lost 4 bases to trimming and J lost 4 bases, with 17 bases between them. The variable domain in full, completed from reference TRBV30 and TRBJ2-7, reads SQTIHQWPATLVQPVGSPLSLECTVEGTSNPNLYWYRQAAGRGLQLLFYSVGIGQISSEVPQNLSASRPQDRQFILSSKKLLLSDSGFYLCAWTSGVKLYEQYFGPGTRLTVT.

V is TRBV29-1 and J is TRBJ2-7; TRBD1 matches at 9 bases. V trimming: 6 bases; J trimming: 0 bases; junction bases outside the gene matches: 6. This CDR3 comprises 14 residues. CDR1 SQVTM and CDR2 ANQGSEA come from the germline V gene. The CDR3 coding sequence is TGCAGCGTGTCACGGACAGGGGTCTCCTACGAGCAGTACTTC. It translates to CSVSRTGVSYEQYF.

The chain combines TRBV5-1 with TRBJ1-3; D gene unclear. V lost 5 bases, J lost 0 bases, and 6 bases lay in between. The CDR3 is 13 residues long. The germline V gene encodes CDR1 SGHRS and CDR2 YFSETQ. The CDR3 coding sequence is TGCGCCAGCAGGATGTCCTCTGGAAACACCATATATTTT. This codes for CASRMSSGNTIYF.

In its sample, this clone was seen a few times. V and J are TRBV4-3 and TRBJ1-2, with TRBD1 identical over 9 bases. V lost 0 bases to trimming and J lost 6 bases; unmatched junction nucleotides: 8. This CDR3 is built from 16 residues. Germline lookup yields CDR1 LGHNA and CDR2 YSLEER. CDR3 sequence: CASSQDLGQGYNGYTF. CDR3 sequence (DNA): TGCGCCAGCAGCCAAGATCTGGGACAGGGTTATAATGGCTACACCTTC.

The chain has TRBV30 and TRBJ1-1; D uncertain. CDR3 length: 17 residues. Looked up from germline, CDR1 is GTSNPN and CDR2 is SVGIG (reference sequence). The V end lost 3 bases, the J end lost 1 base, and 21 bases lay between the germline ends. The CDR3 protein is CAWSARWQRAGNTEAFF. The CDR3 nucleotides read TGTGCCTGGAGCGCCCGGTGGCAGCGGGCGGGGAACACTGAAGCTTTCTTT.

V and J are TRBV15 and TRBJ1-1; 7 bases map to TRBD1. The CDR3 covers 16 residues. The germline gives CDR1 LNHNV, CDR2 YYDKDF (reference sequence). J was trimmed by 3 bases and V by 11 bases; bases with no gene match: 18. Here the CDR3 DNA reads TGTGCCCGAGAGTGGACCGGGGACAGAGGATACACTGAAGCTTTCTTT. Translating it yields CAREWTGDRGYTEAFF.

This sequence joins TRBV6-5 and TRBJ2-2; D gene ambiguous. Trimming left V 0 bases short and J 4 bases short, with 12 bases between. The CDR3 length is 16 residues. Germline V gene lookup returns CDR1 MNHEY and CDR2 SVGAGI. Here the CDR3 reads CASSYSLQPPTGELFF. The CDR3 DNA reads as TGTGCCAGCAGTTACTCCTTACAACCCCCCACCGGGGAGCTGTTTTTT.

V and J are TRBV10-3 and TRBJ1-2; D might be TRBD1 (6 bases). Germline V gives CDR1 ENHRY, CDR2 SYGVKD. Trimming pared 6 bases from V and 6 bases from J, leaving 11 bases between. CDR3 length equals 12 residues. For the CDR3, the DNA is TGTGCCATCAGCGAACAGGGCGATGGCTACACCTTC. As protein: CAISEQGDGYTF.

This chain links TRBV29-1 with TRBJ2-1; tentative D call: TRBD2 (5 bases). CDR3 length: 14 amino acids. Germline loops: CDR1 SQVTM, CDR2 ANQGSEA. V was pared by 0 bases and J by 6 bases, with 12 bases between. CDR3 sequence (DNA): TGCAGCGTTGAAGAGTTCCTCGCGGGCAATGAGCAGTTCTTC. Translating gives CSVEEFLAGNEQFF.

This clone was detected only a few times. The CDR3, as DNA: TGTGCCAGCAGCCCATATTCTAACTATGGCTACACCTTC. Protein product: CASSPYSNYGYTF. This chain links TRBV14 with TRBJ1-2; no clear D gene. Germline CDR1 SGHDN, CDR2 FVKESK. V was cut by 4 bases and J by 0 bases, with 6 bases left in between. There are 13 residues in the CDR3.

The chain is built from TRBV6-5 and TRBJ2-7; a possible D gene is TRBD2 (6 bases). CDR1 MNHEY and CDR2 SVGAGI come from the germline V gene. The CDR3 has 12 amino acids. Trimming stripped 9 bases from V and 6 bases from J, with 15 bases between. CDR3 sequence: CASRTEGSEQYF. The CDR3 nucleotides are TGTGCCAGTAGGACGGAGGGGAGCGAGCAGTACTTC.

This clone appeared a few times. J is TRBJ2-5 and V is TRBV19; D might be TRBD2 (6 bases). Germline CDR1 LNHDA, CDR2 SQIVND (reference sequence). CDR3 size: 14 residues. V lost 3 bases to trimming and J lost 3 bases, with 11 bases between them. The DNA for the CDR3 is TGTGCCAGTAGTATGGTGGGCGGGGAAGAGACCCAGTACTTC. It encodes CASSMVGGEETQYF.

DNA of the CDR3: TGTGCCAGCAGCTTAGAGGATAGCGGGTTTAGCACAGATACGCAGTATTTT. Its protein is CASSLEDSGFSTDTQYF. This chain joins TRBV7-6 and TRBJ2-3, with 7 bases matching TRBD2. V dropped 1 base and J dropped 0; count of bases not matched to a gene: 7. CDR1 and CDR2 from the germline V gene are SGHVS and FNYEAQ. This CDR3 comprises 17 residues.